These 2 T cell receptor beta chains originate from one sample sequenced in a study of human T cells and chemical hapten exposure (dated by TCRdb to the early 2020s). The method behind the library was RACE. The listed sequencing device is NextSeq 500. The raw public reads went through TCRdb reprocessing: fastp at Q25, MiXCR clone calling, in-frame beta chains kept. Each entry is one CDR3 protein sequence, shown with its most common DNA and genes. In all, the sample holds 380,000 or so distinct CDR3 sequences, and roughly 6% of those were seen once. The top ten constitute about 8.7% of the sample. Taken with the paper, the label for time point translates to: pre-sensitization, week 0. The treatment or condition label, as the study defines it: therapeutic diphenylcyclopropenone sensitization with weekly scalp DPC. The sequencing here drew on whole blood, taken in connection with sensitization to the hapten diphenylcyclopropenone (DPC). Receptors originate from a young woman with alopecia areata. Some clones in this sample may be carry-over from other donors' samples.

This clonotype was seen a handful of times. CDR3 nucleotides: TGTGCCAGCAGTTCCCTCACCGCAGGGGGAAAACTCTACGAGCAGTACTTC. Its translation: CASSSLTAGGKLYEQYF. The chain joins TRBV6-2 or TRBV6-3 to TRBJ2-7; 7 nucleotides line up with TRBD1. Trimming took 4 bases from V and 3 from J; bases not matched to a gene: 15. The germline gives CDR1 MNHEY, CDR2 SVGEGT. This CDR3 is built from 17 residues.

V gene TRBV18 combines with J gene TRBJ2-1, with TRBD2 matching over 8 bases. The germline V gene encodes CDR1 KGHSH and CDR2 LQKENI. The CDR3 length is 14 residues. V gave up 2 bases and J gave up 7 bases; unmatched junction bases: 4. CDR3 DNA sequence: TGTGCCAGCTCACCAGGCGGGGGGTCGAATGAGCAGTTCTTC. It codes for CASSPGGGSNEQFF.